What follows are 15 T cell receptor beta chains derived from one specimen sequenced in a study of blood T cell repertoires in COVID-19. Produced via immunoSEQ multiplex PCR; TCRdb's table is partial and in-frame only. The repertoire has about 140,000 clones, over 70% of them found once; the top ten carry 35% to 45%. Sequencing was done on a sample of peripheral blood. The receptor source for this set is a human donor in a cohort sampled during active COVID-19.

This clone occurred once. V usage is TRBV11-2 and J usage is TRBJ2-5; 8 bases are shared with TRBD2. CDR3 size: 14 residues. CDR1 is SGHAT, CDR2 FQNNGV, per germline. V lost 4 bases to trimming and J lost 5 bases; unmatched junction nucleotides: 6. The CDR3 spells CASSSRGGMETQYF. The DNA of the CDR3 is TGTGCCAGCAGCTCTCGCGGGGGGATGGAGACCCAGTACTTC.

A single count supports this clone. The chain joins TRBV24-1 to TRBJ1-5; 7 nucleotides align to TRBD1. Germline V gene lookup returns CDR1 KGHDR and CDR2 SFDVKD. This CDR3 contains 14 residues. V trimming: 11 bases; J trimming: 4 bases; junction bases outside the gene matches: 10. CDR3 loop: CASGGQVFNQPQHF. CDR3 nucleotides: TGTGCCAGCGGTGGACAGGTCTTTAATCAGCCCCAGCATTTT.

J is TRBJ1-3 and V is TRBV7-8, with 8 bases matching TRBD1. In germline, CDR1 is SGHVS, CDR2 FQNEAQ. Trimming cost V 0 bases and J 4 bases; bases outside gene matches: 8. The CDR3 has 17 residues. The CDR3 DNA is TGTGCCAGCAGCTTAGCTTGGCCAGGGGGCATCGGAAACACCATATATTTT. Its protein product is CASSLAWPGGIGNTIYF.

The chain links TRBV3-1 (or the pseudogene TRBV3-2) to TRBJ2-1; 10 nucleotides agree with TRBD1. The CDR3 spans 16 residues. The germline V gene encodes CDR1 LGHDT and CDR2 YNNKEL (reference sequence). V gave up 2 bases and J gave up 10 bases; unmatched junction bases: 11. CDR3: CASSQPTRQGAREQFF. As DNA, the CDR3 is TGTGCCAGCAGCCAACCAACCAGACAGGGGGCACGAGAGCAGTTCTTC.

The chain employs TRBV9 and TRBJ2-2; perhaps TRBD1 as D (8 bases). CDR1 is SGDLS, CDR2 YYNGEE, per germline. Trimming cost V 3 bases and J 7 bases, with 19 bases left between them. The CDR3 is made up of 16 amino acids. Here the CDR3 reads CASSAGGGRRDGELFF. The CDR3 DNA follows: TGTGCCAGCAGCGCAGGGGGCGGGAGAAGGGACGGGGAGCTGTTTTTT.

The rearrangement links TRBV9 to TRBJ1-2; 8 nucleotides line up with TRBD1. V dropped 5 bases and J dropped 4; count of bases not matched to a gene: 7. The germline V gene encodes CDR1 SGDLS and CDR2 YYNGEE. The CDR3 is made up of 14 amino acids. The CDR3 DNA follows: TGTGCCAGCAGTCCCCAGGGACAGGTCTATGGCTACACCTTC. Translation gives CASSPQGQVYGYTF.

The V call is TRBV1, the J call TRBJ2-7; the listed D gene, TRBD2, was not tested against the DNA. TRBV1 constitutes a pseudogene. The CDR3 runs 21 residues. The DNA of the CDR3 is TGCACCAGCAGCCAAGATCAGAACGGGCGGCGGGAGGGCCAAGTAGGCGGCCGGCAGTACGTC. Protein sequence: CTSSQDQNGRREGQVGGRQYV.

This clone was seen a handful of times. CDR3 DNA sequence: TGCGCCAGCAGCTTGGCTGGCGGGGGGTACAATGAGCAGTTCTTC. This sequence encodes CASSLAGGGYNEQFF. The V and J genes are TRBV5-1 and TRBJ2-1; 8 positions agree with TRBD2. The CDR3 extends over 15 amino acids. Losses at the gene ends were 0 bases for V and 4 bases for J; bases not matched to a gene: 3. Germline V gene lookup returns CDR1 SGHRS and CDR2 YFSETQ.

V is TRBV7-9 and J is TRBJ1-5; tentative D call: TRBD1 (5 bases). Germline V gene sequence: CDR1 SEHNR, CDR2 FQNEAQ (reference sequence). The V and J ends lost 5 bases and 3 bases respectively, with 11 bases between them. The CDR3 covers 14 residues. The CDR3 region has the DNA TGTGCCAGCAGCCCGACAGTTCCCAATCAGCCCCAGCATTTT. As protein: CASSPTVPNQPQHF.

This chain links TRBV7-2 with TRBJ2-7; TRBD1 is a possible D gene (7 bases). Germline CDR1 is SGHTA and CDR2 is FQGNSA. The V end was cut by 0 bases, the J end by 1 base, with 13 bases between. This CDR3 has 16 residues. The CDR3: CASSLAGGGASYEQYV. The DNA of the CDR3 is TGTGCCAGCAGCTTAGCCGGAGGGGGCGCTTCCTACGAGCAGTACGTC.

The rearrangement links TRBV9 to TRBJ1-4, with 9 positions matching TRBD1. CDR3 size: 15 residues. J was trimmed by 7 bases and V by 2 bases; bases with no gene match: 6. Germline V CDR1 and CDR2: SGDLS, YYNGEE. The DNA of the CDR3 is TGTGCCAGCAGCGTGGGGGACAGGGTGACTGAAAAACTGTTTTTT. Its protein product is CASSVGDRVTEKLFF.

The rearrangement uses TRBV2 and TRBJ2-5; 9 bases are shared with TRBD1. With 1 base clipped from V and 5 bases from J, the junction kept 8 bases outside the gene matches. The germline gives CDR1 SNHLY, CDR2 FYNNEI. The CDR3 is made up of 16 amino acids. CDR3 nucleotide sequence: TGTGCCAGCAGTGAAGGAACGGGACAGGGAAGCGAGACCCAGTACTTC. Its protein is CASSEGTGQGSETQYF.

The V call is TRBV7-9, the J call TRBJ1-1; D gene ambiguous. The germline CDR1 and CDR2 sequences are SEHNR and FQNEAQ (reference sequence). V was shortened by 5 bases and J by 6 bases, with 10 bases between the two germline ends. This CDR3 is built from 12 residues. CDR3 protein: CASSPRESEAFF. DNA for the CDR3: TGTGCCAGCAGCCCCCGGGAGTCTGAAGCTTTCTTT.

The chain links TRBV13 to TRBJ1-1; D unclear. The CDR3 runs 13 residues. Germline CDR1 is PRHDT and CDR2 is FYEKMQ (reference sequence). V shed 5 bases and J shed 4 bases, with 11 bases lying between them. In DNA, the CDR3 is TGTGCCAGCAGCCGCCGGCGAGGCACTGAAGCTTTCTTT. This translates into CASSRRRGTEAFF.

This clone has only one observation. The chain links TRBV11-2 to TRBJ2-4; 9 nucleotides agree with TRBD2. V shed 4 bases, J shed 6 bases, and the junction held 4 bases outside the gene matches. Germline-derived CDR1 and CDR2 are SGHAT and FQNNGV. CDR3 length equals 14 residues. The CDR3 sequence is CASSYAGGSNIQYF. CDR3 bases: TGTGCCAGCAGCTACGCGGGGGGGTCAAACATTCAGTACTTC. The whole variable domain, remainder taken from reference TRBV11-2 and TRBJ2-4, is EAGVAQSPRYKIIEKRQSVAFWCNPISGHATLYWYQQILGQGPKLLIQFQNNGVVDDSQLPKDRFSAERLKGVDSTLKIQPAKLEDSAVYLCASSYAGGSNIQYFGAGTRLSVL.